This T cell receptor beta chain was recorded in a study of cytomegalovirus exposure and HLA in healthy donors. Study-wide context: Among several hundred genotyped donors, around 77% fell in the Caucasian-associated ancestry cluster.

Comments on this clone: Its antigen remains unknown.

Germline CDR1 and CDR2: SGHRS and YFSETQ. V was clipped by 2 bases and J by 9 bases; unmatched bases: 8. The CDR3 runs to 14 residues. Study-wide results and caveats: Among TCR beta chains, those listed as cytomegalovirus-associated numbered around 160. Further analysis, carried out later, found HLA-associated TCR beta chains more clonally expanded than equally common other chains.

Primers included in the PCR were 60 Vbeta and 13 Jbeta primers. Original processing methods: There were about 86 million unique TCR beta chains by a later count, and around 10 million of them were shared. TCRdb's table, derived via immunoSEQ multiplex PCR, lists solely in-frame clones and lacks some. The DNA gave D and trimming, while V, J and clone size come from that table. Found here are over 150,000 clones, roughly 80% of them singletons; the top ten hold 7.7%. V and J are TRBV5-1 and TRBJ2-1; 7 nucleotides agree with TRBD2. The source of this sequence is a man between 25 and 39 years old in good health and CMV-seropositive. The sample was PBMCs. The CDR3 nucleotides are TGCGCCAGCAGCTTTGGGCGGGAGCGCGGTGAGCAGTTCTTC. It specifies CASSFGRERGEQFF.